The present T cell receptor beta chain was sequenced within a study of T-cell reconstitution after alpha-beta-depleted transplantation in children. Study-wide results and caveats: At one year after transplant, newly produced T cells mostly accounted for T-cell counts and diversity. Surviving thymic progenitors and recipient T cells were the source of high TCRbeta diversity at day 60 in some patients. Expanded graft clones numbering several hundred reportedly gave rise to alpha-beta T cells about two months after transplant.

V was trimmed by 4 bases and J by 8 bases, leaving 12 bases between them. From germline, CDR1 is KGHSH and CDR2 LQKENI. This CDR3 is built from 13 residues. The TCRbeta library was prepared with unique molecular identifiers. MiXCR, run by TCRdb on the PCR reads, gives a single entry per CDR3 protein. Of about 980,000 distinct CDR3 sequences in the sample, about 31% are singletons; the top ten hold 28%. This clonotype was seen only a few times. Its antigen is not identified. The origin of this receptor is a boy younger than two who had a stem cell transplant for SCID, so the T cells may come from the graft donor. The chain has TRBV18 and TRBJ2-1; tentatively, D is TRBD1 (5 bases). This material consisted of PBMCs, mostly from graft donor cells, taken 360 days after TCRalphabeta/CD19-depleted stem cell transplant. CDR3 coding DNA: TGTGCCAGCTCACAGGGTCAGGGTGATGAGCAGTTCTTC. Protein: CASSQGQGDEQFF. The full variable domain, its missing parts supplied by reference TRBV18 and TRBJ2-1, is NAGVMQNPRHLVRRRGQEARLRCSPMKGHSHVYWYRQLPEEGLKFMVYLQKENIIDESGMPKERFSAEFPKEGPSILRIQQVVRGDSAAYFCASSQGQGDEQFFGPGTRLTVL.